These T cell receptor beta chains were read from a single sample in a study of identical twins. A single record per CDR3 protein comes from TCRdb applying MiXCR to the 5' RACE reads. The repertoire holds 600,000 to 700,000 distinct CDR3 sequences, around 21% seen once, with 4% to 5.5% in the top ten. The sample also formed part of further work on T cells expressing NK-cell markers.

The specimen sequenced was PBMCs. The receptor set was obtained from a woman aged 18-29 years in good health. Each CDR3 is given with its conserved first and last residue. Each record gives: clone size, J gene, V gene, D gene, CDR3 protein, CDR3 DNA. D genes are given only for firm matches. Clone size, where shown, is once, few, many, or a class for clones that have expanded.

>few|TRBJ2-7|TRBV20-1|TRBD2
CSASGLAGDYEQYF
TGCAGTGCTTCGGGACTAGCGGGAGACTACGAGCAGTACTTC
>few|TRBJ2-5|TRBV12-3/TRBV12-4|.
CASSGYQETQYF
TGTGCCAGCAGCGGGTACCAAGAGACCCAGTACTTC
>few|TRBJ2-1|TRBV7-6|TRBD2
CASGEREGNNEQFF
TGTGCCAGCGGAGAGCGGGAGGGGAACAATGAGCAGTTCTTC
>.|TRBJ2-1|TRBV25-1|TRBD2
CASSELAGGFRNEQFF
TGTGCCAGCAGTGAATTAGCGGGGGGATTTCGTAATGAGCAGTTCTTC
>few|TRBJ2-7|TRBV20-1|TRBD1
CSARIGTGAYEQYF
TGCAGTGCTAGGATAGGGACAGGGGCCTACGAGCAGTACTTC
>.|TRBJ2-3|TRBV20-1|.
CSASSRGTTDTQYF
TGCAGTGCTAGTTCTAGGGGGACTACAGATACGCAGTATTTT
>.|TRBJ2-3|TRBV6-5|.
CASSYSSQPDTQYF
TGTGCCAGCAGTTACTCGAGTCAGCCAGATACGCAGTATTTT
>many|TRBJ2-7|TRBV12-3/TRBV12-4|.
CASSLGTPGEQYF
TGTGCCAGCAGTTTAGGGACCCCGGGCGAGCAGTACTTC
>.|TRBJ2-6|TRBV19|TRBD1
CASSIDRDRAADGANVLTF
TGTGCCAGTAGTATTGACCGGGACAGGGCAGCGGATGGGGCCAACGTCCTGACTTTC
>.|TRBJ2-1|TRBV10-2|.
CASSDSGSPRPDEQFF
TGCGCCAGCAGTGACTCCGGGTCTCCGAGGCCCGATGAGCAGTTCTTC
>.|TRBJ2-1|TRBV12-3/TRBV12-4|.
CASSTPRGEQFF
TGTGCCAGCAGCACACCCCGGGGTGAGCAGTTCTTC
>.|TRBJ2-7|TRBV12-3/TRBV12-4|.
CASSLGGTVLNEQYF
TGTGCCAGCAGTTTGGGCGGCACCGTCCTGAACGAGCAGTACTTC
>many|TRBJ1-3|TRBV7-2|.
CASSPSWGELGNTIYF
TGTGCCAGCAGCCCGTCATGGGGGGAGTTGGGAAACACCATATATTTT
>.|TRBJ2-2|TRBV4-1|TRBD1
CASSLGQDGELFF
TGCGCCAGCAGCCTCGGACAGGACGGGGAGCTGTTTTTT
>few|TRBJ1-2|TRBV29-1|TRBD1
CSVEGDRSNYGYTF
TGCAGCGTTGAAGGGGACAGATCTAACTATGGCTACACCTTC
>.|TRBJ1-3|TRBV7-6|.
CASSSSVGRNTIYF
TGTGCCAGCAGCTCATCAGTCGGCCGAAACACCATATATTTT
>.|TRBJ2-1|TRBV6-1|.
CASRKGGGTGIGREQFF
TGTGCCAGCAGGAAAGGGGGCGGGACGGGGATAGGACGGGAGCAGTTCTTC
>.|TRBJ2-1|TRBV6-1|.
CASRAGEWSYNEQFF
TGTGCCAGTAGGGCCGGGGAGTGGTCCTACAATGAGCAGTTCTTC
>.|TRBJ2-7|TRBV10-2|.
CASSEKGPKSSYEQYF
TGCGCCAGCAGTGAAAAAGGCCCGAAGAGCTCCTACGAGCAGTACTTC
>few|TRBJ1-2|TRBV15|.
CATSSIYGYTF
TGTGCCACCAGCTCCATTTATGGCTACACCTTC
>.|TRBJ2-7|TRBV6-5|TRBD2
CASSYRRGGRRSYEQYF
TGTGCCAGCAGTTACCGCCGGGGGGGAAGACGATCTTACGAGCAGTACTTC
>few|TRBJ1-2|TRBV20-1|TRBD1
CSARGEETGYGGYTF
TGCAGTGCTAGGGGGGAAGAGACAGGGTATGGTGGCTACACCTTC
>few|TRBJ2-7|TRBV29-1|.
CSVVGASYEQYF
TGCAGCGTTGTAGGGGCCAGCTACGAGCAGTACTTC
>many|TRBJ2-3|TRBV11-2|TRBD1
CASSLAGQGARDTQYF
TGTGCCAGCAGCTTAGCGGGACAGGGGGCGAGAGATACGCAGTATTTT
>.|TRBJ1-6|TRBV9|.
CASSVARSDSPLHF
TGTGCCAGCAGCGTAGCCCGATCTGACTCACCCCTCCACTTT
>few|TRBJ1-1|TRBV12-3/TRBV12-4|.
CASRLAFEAFF
TGTGCCAGCCGCCTGGCCTTTGAAGCTTTCTTT